This T cell receptor (beta chain) was sequenced for a study of blood T cell repertoires in COVID-19. Study-wide background: Acute and convalescent COVID-19 samples came from the United States, Italy and Spain.

In the original workflow: Estimation of nucleated cell counts was performed using reference gene primer amplification. Sequenced by immunoSEQ multiplex PCR; TCRdb stores in-frame clones only, minus some. V, J and clone size were drawn from that table, and D and trimming were deduced from the DNA. The data contain more than 250,000 clones, approximately 88% of them singletons. The germline V gene has CDR1 SGHRS and CDR2 YFSETQ. The CDR3 is made up of 15 amino acids. V shed 0 bases, J shed 4 bases, and the junction held 2 bases outside the gene matches. V gene TRBV5-1 combines with J gene TRBJ1-2; 11 nucleotides match TRBD1. The sequence came from a young woman with COVID-19, enrolled during active disease. Material: peripheral blood. CDR3 coding DNA: TGCGCCAGCAGCTTGGTAGGGACAGGGGGCTATGGCTACACCTTC. It is translated as CASSLVGTGGYGYTF.